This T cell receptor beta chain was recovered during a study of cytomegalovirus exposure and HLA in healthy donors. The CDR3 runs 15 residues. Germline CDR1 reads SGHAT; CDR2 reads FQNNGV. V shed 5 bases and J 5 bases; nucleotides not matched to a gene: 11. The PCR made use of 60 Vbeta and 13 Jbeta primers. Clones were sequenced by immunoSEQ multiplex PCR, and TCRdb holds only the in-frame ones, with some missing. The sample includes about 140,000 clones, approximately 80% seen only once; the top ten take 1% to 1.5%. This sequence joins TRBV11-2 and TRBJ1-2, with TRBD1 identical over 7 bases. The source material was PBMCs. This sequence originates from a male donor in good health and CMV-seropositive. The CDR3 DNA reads TGTGCCAGCAGCAGTTATCCGGGACAGTATTATGGCTACACCTTC. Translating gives CASSSYPGQYYGYTF.